This TCR beta chain was obtained from a study of blood T cell repertoires in COVID-19. Method: immunoSEQ multiplex PCR; TCRdb's copy keeps in-frame clones and lacks some. The table shows about 370,000 clones, with 80% to 90% occurring only once. This CDR3 has 17 amino acids. Germline V gene sequence: CDR1 SGHAT, CDR2 FQNNGV. V dropped 9 bases and J dropped 1; count of bases not matched to a gene: 15. This clone was recorded only once. Sequencing was done on a sample of PBMCs or T cells enriched from blood (not recorded which). The TCR was taken from a man aged 18 to 30 who had recovered from COVID-19. The V gene is TRBV11-2, the J gene TRBJ2-3; 8 nucleotides line up with TRBD1. CDR3 sequence reads: CASQGASLYLGTDTQYF. The CDR3 DNA is TGTGCCAGTCAGGGGGCTAGCTTATACCTGGGCACAGATACGCAGTATTTT.